This TCR beta chain was recovered during a study of T cell responses to AZD1222 COVID-19 vaccine (dated by TCRdb to the early 2020s). About the full investigation: TCR sequencing was performed for over 230 trial participants, of whom about 200 were given two doses of AZD1222 and some 26 were given two doses of MenACWY control vaccine. Trial participants were enrolled by age into subgroups of 18-55, 56-69 and 70-plus years, and about 150, 27 and 61 TCR-sequenced participants, respectively, were included in these subgroups.

Study-wide conclusions, independent of this receptor: Most participants were white British and females outnumbered males, and the authors suggested that clonal diversity may have been underestimated. Epitopes outside the regions mutated in the B.1.351 and B.1.1.7 variants were reportedly recognized by nearly half of the unique spike-specific TCRs. Because no samples from the day 14 peak response were available, repertoires could be characterized only after the peak T cell response. In the small 56-69-year group, the increase in depth fell short of significance, most likely because of low power. A significant rise in spike-specific TCR breadth and depth was observed after two AZD1222 doses relative to day 0 and relative to MenACWY recipients. CD4 TCRs associated with the vaccine covered the entire spike protein, and the dominant responses were in regions 160-218 and 743-854. Conclusions about previously exposed vaccinees are limited because only a handful of AZD1222 recipients were SARS-CoV-2 seropositive at baseline.

Notes on this clone: Its antigen has not been determined. Base qualities are not provided; no much larger clone lies one nucleotide away.

The CDR3 regions of human TCRbeta chains were analyzed by immunosequencing. As for the original processing: Repertoire TCRs were matched against a reference library of SARS-CoV-2-specific TCRs generated with the MIRA antigen-specificity platform. Breadth was defined as the fraction of unique TCRs that were SARS-CoV-2-associated, and depth was defined as the fraction of total T cells that were SARS-CoV-2-associated. Using the MIRA data, each spike-specific TCR was mapped to the spike region that the TCR reacts to and placed in a CD4 or CD8 class. Log10-transformed breadth and depth values were compared by one-way ANOVA with Sidak's multiple comparisons tests. TCRdb carries this immuneACCESS record with in-frame sequences only. Its versions omit some clonotypes, under half of them owing to an unresolved V gene in the studies checked, with the rest unexplained. That table furnishes V, J and clone size, whereas the DNA furnished D and trimming. The sample contains around 150,000 clones, 75% to 85% of them found a single time. The top ten hold 7.9% of the sample.

Interpreted using the paper, the time point label stands for: about 28 days (+/-7) after the second vaccine dose. The label giving this sample's treatment or condition can be read as: meningococcal conjugate vaccine given as trial control. Vaccinee samples came from UK trials COV001 and COV002, including a single-blind randomized controlled phase 2/3 trial of AZD1222 (ChAdOx1 nCoV-19) in healthy adults. For TCRbeta chain sequencing, PBMC samples were collected from trial participants at day 0 and at day 28 after the second dose. The source is an adult who received the MenACWY meningococcal vaccine as a control. Sequencing was performed on peripheral blood, taken 28 days after the second dose of the MenACWY control vaccine.

The CDR3 protein: CASSIQLAGELFF. Here is the DNA: TGCGCCAGCAGCATACAGCTGGCCGGGGAGCTGTTTTTT. The chain links TRBV4-1 with TRBJ2-2; there is no confident call for the D gene. From a lookup of the germline V gene, CDR1 and CDR2 are MGHRA and YSYEKL. A distance of 10 bases separates the germline ends of V and J, which lose 5 bases and 6 bases respectively. The CDR3 contains 13 residues, cysteine and phenylalanine counted. Only the CDR3 DNA is retained, 39 bases long and in frame from the first base.